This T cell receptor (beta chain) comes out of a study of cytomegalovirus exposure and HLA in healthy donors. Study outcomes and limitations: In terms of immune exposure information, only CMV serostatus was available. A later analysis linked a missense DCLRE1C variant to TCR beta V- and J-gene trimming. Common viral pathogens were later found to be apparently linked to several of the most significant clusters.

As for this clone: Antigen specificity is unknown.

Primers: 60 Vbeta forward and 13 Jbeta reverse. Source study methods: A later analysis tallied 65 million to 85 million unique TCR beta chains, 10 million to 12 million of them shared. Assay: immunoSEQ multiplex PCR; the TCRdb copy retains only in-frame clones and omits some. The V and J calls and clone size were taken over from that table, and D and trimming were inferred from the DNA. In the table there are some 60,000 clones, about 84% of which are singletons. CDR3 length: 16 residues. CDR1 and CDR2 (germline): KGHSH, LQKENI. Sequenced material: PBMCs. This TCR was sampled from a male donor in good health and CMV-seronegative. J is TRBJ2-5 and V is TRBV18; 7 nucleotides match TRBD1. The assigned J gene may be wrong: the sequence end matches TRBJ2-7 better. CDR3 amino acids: CASSPTTGLKENEQYF. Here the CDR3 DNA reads TGTGCCAGCTCACCTACGACAGGGTTGAAGGAGAACGAGCAGTACTTC.